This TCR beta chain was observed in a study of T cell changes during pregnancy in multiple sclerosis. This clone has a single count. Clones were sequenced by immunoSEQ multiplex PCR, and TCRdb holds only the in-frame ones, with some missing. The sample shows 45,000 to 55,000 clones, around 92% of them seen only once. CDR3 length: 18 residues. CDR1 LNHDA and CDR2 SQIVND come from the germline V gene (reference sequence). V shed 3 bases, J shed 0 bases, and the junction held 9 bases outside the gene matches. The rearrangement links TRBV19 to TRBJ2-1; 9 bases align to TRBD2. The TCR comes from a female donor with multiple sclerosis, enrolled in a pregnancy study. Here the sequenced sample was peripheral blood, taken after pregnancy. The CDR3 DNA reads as TGTGCCAGTAGTATCCCTAGCGGGGCCTCAAGCTCCTACAATGAGCAGTTCTTC. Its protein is CASSIPSGASSSYNEQFF. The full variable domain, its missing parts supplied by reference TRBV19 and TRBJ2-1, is DGGITQSPKYLFRKEGQNVTLSCEQNLNHDAMYWYRQDPGQGLRLIYYSQIVNDFQKGDIAEGYSVSREKKESFPLTVTSAQKNPTAFYLCASSIPSGASSSYNEQFFGPGTRLTVL.